This T cell receptor beta chain emerged from a study of T cell responses to AZD1222 COVID-19 vaccine. The CDR3 consists of 15 residues. V lost 1 base, J lost 4 bases, and 13 bases lay in between. Germline V gene data show CDR1 as LNHDA and CDR2 as SQIVND (reference sequence). Overall study results and limits: In a largely white British group with more females than males, clonal diversity was possibly underestimated. No day 14 peak samples; only post-peak repertoires were characterized. Spike was spanned by vaccine-associated CD4 TCRs, which were dominant at 160-218 and 743-854. AZD1222 recipients seropositive at baseline numbered only 5 to 7.

Libraries were prepared by immunoSEQ multiplex PCR; TCRdb keeps only in-frame clonotypes and omits some of them. The data show 180,000 or so clones, more than 75% seen once. About this clone: No antigen is known for it.

The specimen was peripheral blood, collected 28 days after the second AZD1222 dose. This chain connects TRBV19 to TRBJ1-2, with TRBD1 as a possible D gene (6 bases). This TCR derives from an adult who received the AZD1222 COVID-19 vaccine. The CDR3 is CASSIGGANLYGYTF. The CDR3 DNA sequence: TGTGCCAGTAGTATAGGGGGGGCGAACCTCTATGGCTACACCTTC.